The sequence of this TCR beta chain was determined in a study of cytomegalovirus exposure and HLA in healthy donors. Overall study context: The platform used for the approximately 130 validation repertoires matched that of the 666 first-cohort repertoires, a later analysis reported. Findings and limits, study-wide: There were approximately 150 TCR beta chains listed as cytomegalovirus-associated.

Assay: immunoSEQ multiplex PCR; the TCRdb copy retains only in-frame clones and omits some. This table has about 340,000 clones, roughly 88% appearing once. With respect to this clone: Its specificity is unknown.

There are 15 residues in the CDR3. The germline V gene has CDR1 MDHEN and CDR2 SYDVKM. V lost 4 bases, J lost 2 bases, and 12 bases lay in between. The receptor was derived from a woman under 30 in good health and CMV-seronegative. The sample comprised PBMCs. This chain connects TRBV28 to TRBJ1-5; D not resolved. The CDR3 nucleotides are TGTGCCAGCAGTTCCCCGGGGATAGGCAATCAGCCCCAGCATTTT. Amino acids: CASSSPGIGNQPQHF.